The 15 T cell receptor beta chains below all came from one sample that was sequenced in a study of CD8 T cells in ankylosing spondylitis. No cognate antigen is known for these TCRs. One entry per CDR3 protein results from TCRdb running MiXCR on the 5' RACE reads. The profile shows 200,000 to 250,000 distinct CDR3 sequences, around 18% of them singletons. Study observations and caveats: Fewer than 10 highly homologous variants made up a TCR beta motif that seemed to typify ankylosing spondylitis blood.

Sequencing was done on a sample of blood, either unsorted or a sorted T cell fraction (not recorded which). The receptors come from a male donor with ankylosing spondylitis.

The chain combines TRBV29-1 with TRBJ2-5; weak D call: TRBD1 (7 bases). CDR1 is SQVTM, CDR2 ANQGSEA, per germline. The ends were cut back, 0 bases at V and 2 bases at J, with 10 bases in the middle. This CDR3 comprises 14 residues. The CDR3 DNA is TGCAGCGTTGAAGAGCGGGACAGACAAGAGACCCAGTACTTC. This translates into CSVEERDRQETQYF.

Concerning this clonotype: Just one base apart from a much larger clone, this may be a read error. V is TRBV24-1 and J is TRBJ2-2; D might be TRBD1 (6 bases). The CDR3 runs to 12 residues. V lost 9 bases to trimming and J lost 5 bases, with 9 bases between them. Germline assignment: CDR1 KGHDR and CDR2 SFDVKD. The CDR3 reads CATSGETGELFF. The CDR3 nucleotides are TGTGCCACCTCAGGGGAGACCGGGGAGCTGTTTTTT.

In its sample, this clonotype ranks as medium-sized (0.01 to 0.1%). V gene TRBV20-1 combines with J gene TRBJ2-1, with 8 bases matching TRBD2. Germline values: CDR1 DFQATT, CDR2 SNEGSKA (reference sequence). This CDR3 contains 14 residues. J lost 4 bases, V lost 3 bases, and 5 bases had no gene match. As DNA, the CDR3 is TGCAGTGCTAGTGCCGGGGGGGAATACAATGAGCAGTTCTTC. Its translation: CSASAGGEYNEQFF.

The chain uses TRBV28 and TRBJ2-3; D remains ambiguous. The CDR3 is 15 amino acids. V lost 11 bases and J lost 0, with 18 bases in between. Per the germline V gene, CDR1 is MDHEN and CDR2 is SYDVKM. The CDR3 sequence: CAGKTVTESTDTQYF. The CDR3 bases are TGTGCCGGCAAGACCGTCACTGAAAGCACAGATACGCAGTATTTT.

In its sample, this clonotype was seen a few times. This sequence joins TRBV5-5 and TRBJ2-7; no definite D call. Trimming removed 6 bases from V and 0 bases from J, with 10 bases in between. CDR1 and CDR2 from the germline V gene are SGHKS and YYEKEE (reference sequence). The length of the CDR3 is 13 residues. CDR3 region: CASTSTASYEQYF. CDR3 DNA sequence: TGTGCCAGCACCTCGACGGCCTCCTACGAGCAGTACTTC.

This clonotype has more than one count but fewer than ten. V gene TRBV4-3 combines with J gene TRBJ1-1; 7 bases align to TRBD1. CDR3 length equals 15 residues. V shed 5 bases, J shed 10 bases, and the junction held 16 bases outside the gene matches. Per germline, CDR1 LGHNA and CDR2 YSLEER. The CDR3 sequence: CASSYETGVSMGAFF. CDR3 nucleotide sequence: TGCGCCAGCAGCTACGAAACAGGGGTCTCGATGGGAGCTTTCTTT.

The gene calls are TRBV19 and TRBJ1-1; the match to TRBD1 covers 8 bases. V trimming: 6 bases; J trimming: 4 bases; junction bases outside the gene matches: 10. There are 15 residues in the CDR3. Germline CDR1 is LNHDA and CDR2 is SQIVND (reference sequence). In DNA form, the CDR3 reads TGTGCCAGTAGGGCAGGGGGCTCATCGACCACTGAAGCTTTCTTT. The encoded protein is CASRAGGSSTTEAFF.

This clonotype has only a few counts. This chain links TRBV4-1 with TRBJ2-7; D may be TRBD2 (6 bases). CDR1 and CDR2 from the germline V gene are MGHRA and YSYEKL. The CDR3 is 15 amino acids. Trimming pared 1 base from V and 4 bases from J, leaving 14 bases between. CDR3 amino acids: CASSQGRDGGYEQYF. For the CDR3, the DNA is TGCGCCAGCAGCCAAGGCCGGGACGGAGGGTACGAGCAGTACTTC.

This clonotype was seen more than once but under ten times. The V and J genes are TRBV5-6 and TRBJ2-1; 14 nucleotides match TRBD2. Germline CDR1 reads SGHDT; CDR2 reads YYEEEE. V shed 0 bases and J 12 bases; nucleotides not matched to a gene: 5. The CDR3 sequence is 15 residues long. The CDR3 is CASSLGLAGGPGQFF. The CDR3 DNA is TGTGCCAGCAGCTTGGGACTAGCGGGAGGGCCGGGGCAGTTCTTC.

This clonotype showed up just a few times. The V and J genes are TRBV4-1 and TRBJ2-3; TRBD2 agrees at 7 bases. This CDR3 contains 19 residues. Losses at the gene ends were 5 bases for V and 4 bases for J; bases not matched to a gene: 21. CDR1 is MGHRA and CDR2 is YSYEKL in the germline V gene. CDR3 DNA: TGCGCCAGCAGCTTCGGGACGGGGTATGCGGGAGAGGTGCCAGATACGCAGTATTTT. It translates to CASSFGTGYAGEVPDTQYF.

This clonotype was counted a few times. The chain has TRBV30 and TRBJ1-1; D remains ambiguous. The CDR3 loop spans 12 amino acids. Trimming shortened V by 4 bases and J by 4 bases, and 10 bases separated the two germline ends. Per the germline V gene, CDR1 is GTSNPN and CDR2 is SVGIG (reference sequence). The CDR3 loop reads CAWKGGSTEAFF. The CDR3 nucleotides are TGTGCCTGGAAGGGAGGGAGCACTGAAGCTTTCTTT.

CDR3 sequence (DNA): TGTGCCAGCAGCTCGACAGGGGGCGTCACCTACGAGCAGTACTTC. Translating gives CASSSTGGVTYEQYF. V and J are TRBV7-9 and TRBJ2-7; 10 nucleotides agree with TRBD1. CDR1 SEHNR and CDR2 FQNEAQ come from the germline V gene (reference sequence). The ends lost 4 bases at V and 2 bases at J; junction bases unmatched: 5. This CDR3 is 15 amino acids long.

This clonotype appeared a single time. The gene calls are TRBV5-1 and TRBJ2-1; D may be TRBD2 (5 bases). The V gene lost 4 bases and the J gene lost 9 bases, with 14 bases spanning the gap. The CDR3 spans 13 residues. Germline values: CDR1 SGHRS, CDR2 YFSETQ. CDR3 nucleotides: TGCGCCAGCAGCCTCCCCGCGGACTTTGAGCAGTTCTTC. Translation gives CASSLPADFEQFF.

This clonotype was seen more than once but under ten times. This rearrangement joins TRBV12-3 or TRBV12-4 to TRBJ2-1; D remains unclear. V gave up 2 bases and J gave up 6 bases, with 11 bases separating them. CDR3 length: 14 residues. In DNA form, the CDR3 reads TGTGCCAGCAGTTTAAACCCTTTTGTCAATGAGCAGTTCTTC. As protein: CASSLNPFVNEQFF.

The chain combines TRBV7-8 with TRBJ2-3, with 10 bases lining up with TRBD2. J was trimmed by 2 bases and V by 1 base; bases with no gene match: 9. Germline lookup yields CDR1 SGHVS and CDR2 FQNEAQ. This CDR3 has 18 residues. For the CDR3, the DNA is TGTGCCAGCAGCTTAGAGCGGGAGGGCTCCTACACCACAGATACGCAGTATTTT. This gives the protein CASSLEREGSYTTDTQYF.